This TCR beta chain was recorded in a study of T cell changes during pregnancy in multiple sclerosis. This table comes from immunoSEQ multiplex PCR, and its TCRdb copy is limited to in-frame clones, with some not included. The data show under 50,000 clones, with approximately 95% seen just once and under 6% held by the top ten. V lost 0 bases and J 7 bases, leaving 14 bases between the germline ends. The CDR3 is 15 residues long. From germline, CDR1 is SGDLS and CDR2 YYNGEE. The source material was CD8+ T cells from peripheral blood mononuclear cells, sampled in the first trimester of pregnancy. The clonotype was recovered from a female donor with multiple sclerosis, enrolled in a pregnancy study. The V call is TRBV9, the J call TRBJ2-1; TRBD1 is a possible D gene (6 bases). The CDR3 loop is CASSVGGRMGNEQFF. The DNA for the CDR3 is TGTGCCAGCAGCGTAGGGGGGCGCATGGGTAATGAGCAGTTCTTC.